A selection of T cell receptor beta chains follows, all from one sample in a study of blood T cells in healthy people across ages. A single record per CDR3 protein comes from TCRdb applying MiXCR to the 5' RACE reads. Of around 750,000 distinct CDR3 sequences in the sample, about 53% were seen once. Sequences were obtained from blood. These receptors were obtained from a man older than 75 in good health. Each CDR3 is given with its conserved first and last residue. The D gene is left open where the match is weak. Clone size is given for some rows only: seen once, a few or many times, or a class if the clone is expanded.

>TRBD2|NA|TRBV25-1|TRBJ2-4
CASKTSGKGKNIQYF
TGTGCCAGCAAGACTAGCGGGAAGGGGAAAAACATTCAGTACTTC
>TRBD1|NA|TRBV7-2|TRBJ2-1
CASSFRDRVYNEQFF
TGTGCCAGCAGCTTCCGGGACAGGGTATACAATGAGCAGTTCTTC
>TRBD2|NA|TRBV18|TRBJ2-7
CASSQTSGSRYEQYF
TGTGCCAGCTCACAGACTAGCGGGAGTAGGTACGAGCAGTACTTC
>TRBD2|NA|TRBV29-1|TRBJ2-7
CSADGLAGGGYNEQYF
TGCAGCGCTGACGGTTTAGCGGGAGGTGGCTACAATGAGCAGTACTTC
>TRBD2|NA|TRBV11-1|TRBJ2-1
CASSQGLAGLHNEQFF
TGTGCCAGCAGCCAGGGACTAGCGGGCCTCCACAATGAGCAGTTCTTC
>NA|NA|TRBV15|TRBJ2-5
CATSRGRNPPQETQYF
TGTGCCACCAGCAGAGGGCGGAACCCCCCCCAAGAGACCCAGTACTTC
>NA|NA|TRBV20-1|TRBJ2-6
CSARDQSRGAGANVLTF
TGCAGTGCTAGAGATCAGTCCAGGGGGGCCGGGGCCAACGTCCTGACTTTC
>NA|NA|TRBV9|TRBJ2-7
CASSVGGTSTGEQYF
TGTGCCAGCAGCGTAGGTGGGACATCGACGGGCGAGCAGTACTTC
>NA|NA|TRBV15|TRBJ2-1
CATSRDGPGTNEQFF
TGTGCCACCAGCAGAGATGGGCCCGGGACCAATGAGCAGTTCTTC
>NA|few|TRBV5-1|TRBJ2-3
CASSFGTGQHRYAYF
TGCGCCAGCAGCTTTGGGACGGGCCAGCACAGATACGCGTATTTT
>NA|NA|TRBV7-9|TRBJ2-2
CASTALAGPIGELFF
TGTGCCAGCACCGCTCTGGCAGGGCCGATCGGGGAGCTGTTTTTT
>NA|NA|TRBV27|TRBJ2-4
CASSPTEGPINNIQYF
TGTGCCAGCAGTCCCACCGAGGGACCTATTAATAACATTCAGTACTTC
>TRBD2|few|TRBV12-3/TRBV12-4|TRBJ2-1
CASSYGLAGNNYNEQFF
TGTGCCAGCAGTTACGGACTAGCGGGCAACAACTACAATGAGCAGTTCTTC
>TRBD1|NA|TRBV9|TRBJ2-7
CASSVAGQGSLYEQYF
TGTGCCAGCAGCGTAGCGGGACAGGGGTCCCTCTACGAGCAGTACTTC
>TRBD2|NA|TRBV29-1|TRBJ2-3
CSVLLAGVGDTQYF
TGCAGCGTCTTACTAGCGGGAGTTGGAGATACGCAGTATTTT
>TRBD2|NA|TRBV7-6|TRBJ2-1
CASSLDSLAGGREQFF
TGTGCCAGCAGCTTAGACTCACTAGCGGGAGGGCGTGAGCAGTTCTTC
>NA|NA|TRBV7-9|TRBJ2-5
CASSLEALRGEQYF
TGTGCCAGCAGTCTAGAGGCGCTACGGGGTGAGCAGTACTTC
>NA|once|TRBV5-1|TRBJ2-2
CASSAPGLMNTGELFF
TGCGCCAGCAGCGCCCCTGGACTGATGAACACCGGGGAGCTGTTTTTT
>NA|NA|TRBV12-3/TRBV12-4|TRBJ1-2
CASSGRSFGFGYTF
TGTGCCAGCAGTGGACGGAGCTTCGGGTTTGGCTACACCTTC
>NA|few|TRBV3-1|TRBJ2-7
CASSQDELPAREQYF
TGTGCCAGCAGCCAAGATGAACTACCCGCCCGGGAGCAGTACTTC
>TRBD2|NA|TRBV20-1|TRBJ2-2
CSATGLVNTGELFF
TGCAGTGCGACGGGACTAGTCAACACCGGGGAGCTGTTTTTT
>NA|NA|TRBV11-3|TRBJ2-5
CASSLSTGSPIETQYF
TGTGCCAGCAGCTTGAGTACAGGTTCCCCGATCGAGACCCAGTACTTC
>NA|NA|TRBV4-2|TRBJ1-4
CASSQQGKEKLFF
TGTGCCAGCAGCCAGCAGGGAAAGGAAAAACTGTTTTTT
>NA|NA|TRBV20-1|TRBJ2-7
CSARDGQRSSYEQYF
TGCAGTGCTAGAGATGGACAGCGGAGTTCCTACGAGCAGTACTTC
>NA|few|TRBV29-1|TRBJ2-7
CSVEISDGVKVRPYEQYF
TGCAGCGTTGAGATCAGTGACGGGGTCAAAGTCAGACCCTACGAGCAGTACTTC
>TRBD2|NA|TRBV2|TRBJ2-1
CASSYIAGGPDNEQFF
TGTGCCAGCAGTTATATAGCGGGAGGGCCAGACAATGAGCAGTTCTTC
>NA|NA|TRBV20-1|TRBJ2-7
CSARERGNYEQYF
TGCAGTGCTAGAGAAAGGGGCAACTACGAGCAGTACTTC
>NA|few|TRBV7-9|TRBJ2-7
CASSPLGDGYEQYF
TGTGCCAGCAGCCCGCTCGGAGATGGCTACGAGCAGTACTTC
>NA|few|TRBV29-1|TRBJ2-5
CSVEVGGKETQYF
TGCAGCGTTGAAGTTGGAGGGAAAGAGACCCAGTACTTC
>NA|NA|TRBV5-1|TRBJ2-7
CASSLGGENEQYF
TGCGCCAGCAGCTTAGGGGGGGAGAATGAGCAGTACTTC
>TRBD2|once|TRBV5-1|TRBJ2-1
CASSFRGREGTDEQFF
TGCGCCAGCAGCTTCCGGGGGCGGGAGGGCACGGATGAGCAGTTCTTC
>TRBD1|NA|TRBV5-1|TRBJ2-3
CASSLRQGDTDTQYF
TGCGCCAGCAGCTTGAGACAGGGGGACACAGATACGCAGTATTTT
>TRBD1|few|TRBV7-2|TRBJ2-7
CASSPDGQGSMYEQYF
TGTGCCAGCAGCCCAGATGGACAGGGTTCTATGTACGAGCAGTACTTC